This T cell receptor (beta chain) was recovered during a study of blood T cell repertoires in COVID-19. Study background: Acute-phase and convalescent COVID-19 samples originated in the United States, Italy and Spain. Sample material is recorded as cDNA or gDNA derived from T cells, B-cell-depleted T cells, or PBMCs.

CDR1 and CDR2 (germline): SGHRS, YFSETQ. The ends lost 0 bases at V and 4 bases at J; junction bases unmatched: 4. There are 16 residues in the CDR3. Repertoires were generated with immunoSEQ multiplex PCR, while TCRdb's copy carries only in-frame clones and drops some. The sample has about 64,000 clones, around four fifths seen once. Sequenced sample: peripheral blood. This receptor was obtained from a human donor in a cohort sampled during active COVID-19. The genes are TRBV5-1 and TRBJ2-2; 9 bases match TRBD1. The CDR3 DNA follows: TGCGCCAGCAGCTTGGCCGGGACAGGGCCCACCGGGGAGCTGTTTTTT. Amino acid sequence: CASSLAGTGPTGELFF.